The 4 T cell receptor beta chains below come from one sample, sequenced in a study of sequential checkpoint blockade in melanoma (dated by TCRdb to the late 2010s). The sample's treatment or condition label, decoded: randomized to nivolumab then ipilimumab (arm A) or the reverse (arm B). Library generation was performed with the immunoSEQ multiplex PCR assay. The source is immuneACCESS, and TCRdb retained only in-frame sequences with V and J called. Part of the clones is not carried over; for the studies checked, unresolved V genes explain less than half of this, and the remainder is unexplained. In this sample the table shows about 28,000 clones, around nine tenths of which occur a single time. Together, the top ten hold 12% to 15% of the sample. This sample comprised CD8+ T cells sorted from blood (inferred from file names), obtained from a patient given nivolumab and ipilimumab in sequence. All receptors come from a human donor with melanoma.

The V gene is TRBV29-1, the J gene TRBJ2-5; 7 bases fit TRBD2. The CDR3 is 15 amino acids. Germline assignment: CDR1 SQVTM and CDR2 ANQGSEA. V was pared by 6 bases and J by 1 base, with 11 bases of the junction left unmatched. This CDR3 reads CSVVPRGRAQETQYF. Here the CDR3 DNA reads TGCAGCGTCGTCCCCCGGGGGAGGGCCCAAGAGACCCAGTACTTC.

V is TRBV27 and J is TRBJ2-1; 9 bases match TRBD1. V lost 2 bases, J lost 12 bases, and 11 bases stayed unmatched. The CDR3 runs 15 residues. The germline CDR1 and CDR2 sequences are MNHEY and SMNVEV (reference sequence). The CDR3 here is CASSLGDRGAERQFF. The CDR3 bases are TGTGCCAGCAGTTTAGGAGACAGGGGGGCGGAGAGGCAGTTCTTC.

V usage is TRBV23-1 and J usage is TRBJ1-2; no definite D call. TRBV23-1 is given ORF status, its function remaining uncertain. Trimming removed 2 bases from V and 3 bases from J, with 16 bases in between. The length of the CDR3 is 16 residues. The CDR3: CASSQRGSHKDYGYTF. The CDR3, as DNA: TGCGCCAGCAGTCAACGGGGATCCCATAAGGACTATGGCTACACCTTC.

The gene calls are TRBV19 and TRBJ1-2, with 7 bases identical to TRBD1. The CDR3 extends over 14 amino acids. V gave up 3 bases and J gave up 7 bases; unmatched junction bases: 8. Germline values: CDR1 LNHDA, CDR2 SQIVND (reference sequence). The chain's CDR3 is CASSMEQGLLGYTF. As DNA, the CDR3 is TGTGCCAGTAGTATGGAACAGGGGTTGCTTGGCTACACCTTC.